Listed below are T cell receptor beta chains from one sample, sequenced in a study of T cells in localized non-small cell lung cancer. Profiling relied on immunoSEQ multiplex PCR, and the TCRdb table lists in-frame clones only, not all of them. The repertoire holds about 36,000 clones, approximately 94% seen once, with more than 5.5% in the top ten. The sequenced sample was peripheral blood, obtained before any cancer treatment. These receptors originate from a female donor of 60 years or more with stage I lung adenocarcinoma. The CDR3 runs from the conserved cysteine through the conserved F or W. A D gene is named only where the DNA matches it firmly. Expanded clones are given a class, and other clones once, few, many or no size at all.

CDR3 protein | CDR3 DNA | V gene | clone size | D gene | J gene
CASSLEGRGGDEQYF | TGCGCCAGCAGCTTGGAGGGCAGGGGAGGCGACGAGCAGTACTTC | TRBV5-1 | - | - | TRBJ2-7
CASSHGLAEITDTQYF | TGTGCCAGTAGTCACGGACTAGCGGAAATCACAGATACGCAGTATTTT | TRBV19 | - | TRBD2 | TRBJ2-3
CASSMWDRGHNYGYTF | TGTGCCAGTAGTATGTGGGACAGGGGGCACAACTATGGCTACACCTTC | TRBV19 | once | TRBD1 | TRBJ1-2
CSVVGRVDTEAFF | TGCAGCGTTGTCGGCAGGGTCGACACTGAAGCTTTCTTT | TRBV29-1 | - | - | TRBJ1-1
CASSSTGIGSNQPQHF | TGCGCCAGCAGCTCAACAGGGATCGGGAGCAATCAGCCCCAGCATTTT | TRBV5-1 | - | - | TRBJ1-5
CAIAPCSYNSPLHF | TGCGCCATAGCCCCTTGCTCCTATAATTCACCCCTCCACTTT | TRBV23-1 | - | - | TRBJ1-6
CASSSTSPLHF | TGTGCCAGCAGTTCTACCTCACCCCTCCACTTT | TRBV2 | - | - | TRBJ1-6
CASSQGTNTGWINSPLHF | TGCGCCAGCAGCCAAGGGACTAATACAGGGTGGATTAATTCACCCCTCCACTTT | TRBV4-1 | - | - | TRBJ1-6
CASSQLDRGPPSNQPQHF | TGTGCCAGCAGCCAACTTGACAGGGGCCCCCCAAGCAATCAGCCCCAGCATTTT | TRBV5-5 | - | TRBD1 | TRBJ1-5
CASSPTAVAPYEQYF | TGTGCCAGCAGCCCGACTGCGGTGGCTCCCTACGAGCAGTACTTC | TRBV7-8 | - | - | TRBJ2-7
CASSRDGGVTEAFF | TGTGCCAGCAGCCGGGACGGAGGAGTCACTGAAGCTTTCTTT | TRBV6-4 | - | - | TRBJ1-1
CASDRDRGAYGYTF | TGTGCCAGTGACCGGGACAGGGGGGCCTATGGCTACACCTTC | TRBV2 | - | TRBD1 | TRBJ1-2
CASSLVRGSEQYF | TGTGCCAGCAGCTTAGTAAGGGGTTCCGAGCAGTACTTC | TRBV7-2 | - | - | TRBJ2-7
CASLLLGFTSNTGELFF | TGTGCCAGCCTTCTTTTGGGTTTCACTTCGAACACCGGGGAGCTGTTTTTT | TRBV2 | - | - | TRBJ2-2
CASSPFGRMNQPQHF | TGTGCCAGCAGCCCCTTCGGCCGGATGAATCAGCCCCAGCATTTT | TRBV7-2 | - | - | TRBJ1-5
CASSPRMDEELFF | TGTGCCAGCAGCCCGAGGATGGACGAGGAGCTGTTTTTT | TRBV9 | - | - | TRBJ2-2
CASSENGPYGYTF | TGCGCCAGCAGTGAAAACGGACCCTATGGCTACACCTTC | TRBV10-1 | - | - | TRBJ1-2
CASSVEGFSGNTIYF | TGTGCCAGCAGCGTAGAAGGTTTCTCTGGAAACACCATATATTTT | TRBV9 | - | - | TRBJ1-3
CASSQGQGRGSGANVLTF | TGCGCCAGCAGCCAAGGACAGGGACGAGGCTCTGGGGCCAACGTCCTGACTTTC | TRBV5-1 | - | TRBD1 | TRBJ2-6
CASSYSSGVNQPQHF | TGTGCCAGCAGTTACTCGTCCGGAGTTAATCAGCCCCAGCATTTT | TRBV6-5 | - | - | TRBJ1-5
CASSPRDRDTGELFF | TGTGCCAGCAGCCCCCGGGACAGGGACACCGGGGAGCTGTTTTTT | TRBV7-6 | once | TRBD1 | TRBJ2-2
CATSRDGGPNEKLFF | TGTGCCACCAGCAGAGATGGGGGGCCTAATGAAAAACTGTTTTTT | TRBV15 | few | - | TRBJ1-4
CASSIWQDGPNEQFF | TGTGCCAGTAGTATTTGGCAGGATGGACCTAATGAGCAGTTCTTC | TRBV19 | - | - | TRBJ2-1
CSVTGTGGHGYTF | TGCAGCGTTACCGGGACAGGGGGCCATGGCTACACCTTC | TRBV29-1 | - | TRBD1 | TRBJ1-2
CASSLEGRSTDTQYF | TGTGCCAGCAGCTTGGAAGGCCGCAGCACAGATACGCAGTATTTT | TRBV5-4 | - | - | TRBJ2-3
CASSIDRTTQPQHF | TGTGCCAGTAGTATAGACCGCACCACTCAGCCCCAGCATTTT | TRBV19 | - | - | TRBJ1-5
CASRRYESNQPQHF | TGTGCCAGCAGAAGGTACGAAAGCAATCAGCCCCAGCATTTT | TRBV6-6 | - | - | TRBJ1-5
CASSRDRYTGELFF | TGTGCCAGCAGCCGGGACAGGTACACCGGGGAGCTGTTTTTT | TRBV6-5 | once | TRBD1 | TRBJ2-2
CASSKAGAGWPQHF | TGTGCCAGCAGTAAGGCGGGAGCGGGTTGGCCCCAGCATTTT | TRBV28 | - | - | TRBJ1-5
CASSFVGASTHGYTF | TGTGCCAGCAGCTTCGTAGGGGCCTCTACTCATGGCTACACCTTC | TRBV5-6 | - | - | TRBJ1-2
CASTRTGVNTEAFF | TGTGCCAGCACCCGGACAGGGGTGAACACTGAAGCTTTCTTT | TRBV6-5 | - | TRBD1 | TRBJ1-1
CASARQGARVDTQYF | TGTGCCAGCGCCAGACAGGGGGCGCGGGTAGATACGCAGTATTTT | TRBV27 | - | TRBD1 | TRBJ2-3
CASSWGVTDTQYF | TGTGCCAGCAGCTGGGGAGTGACAGATACGCAGTATTTT | TRBV7-3 | - | - | TRBJ2-3
CASSPGAPQETQYF | TGTGCCAGCAGTCCTGGGGCACCCCAAGAGACCCAGTACTTC | TRBV6-1 | - | - | TRBJ2-5
CASTGYTEAFF | TGTGCCAGTACGGGATACACTGAAGCTTTCTTT | TRBV19 | - | - | TRBJ1-1
CASSFQDYSYNEQFF | TGTGCCAGCAGTTTTCAGGATTACTCCTACAATGAGCAGTTCTTC | TRBV27 | - | - | TRBJ2-1
CASSSGAMGTEAFF | TGCGCCAGCAGCTCGGGGGCGATGGGCACTGAAGCTTTCTTT | TRBV5-1 | - | - | TRBJ1-1
CASSWQRNYGYTF | TGTGCCAGCAGCTGGCAGCGTAACTATGGCTACACCTTC | TRBV5-6 | - | - | TRBJ1-2
CASSLRGNEKLFF | TGTGCCAGCAGCTTAAGGGGTAATGAAAAACTGTTTTTT | TRBV7-9 | - | - | TRBJ1-4
CASSISLPGNNQPQHF | TGTGCCAGTAGTATAAGCCTCCCGGGGAACAATCAGCCCCAGCATTTT | TRBV19 | - | - | TRBJ1-5
CASSLLWPEETQYF | TGTGCCAGCAGTCTGTTGTGGCCTGAAGAGACCCAGTACTTC | TRBV5-5 | - | - | TRBJ2-5
CASSVDRGKETQYF | TGTGCCAGCAGCGTAGACAGGGGGAAAGAGACCCAGTACTTC | TRBV9 | - | TRBD1 | TRBJ2-5
CASSEVYEKLFF | TGTGCCAGCAGTGAGGTCTATGAAAAACTGTTTTTT | TRBV2 | - | - | TRBJ1-4
CASSLEPPGQTHGYTF | TGTGCCAGCAGCTTAGAACCTCCGGGACAGACCCATGGCTACACCTTC | TRBV7-9 | - | TRBD1 | TRBJ1-2
CASSVVQSQGRQFF | TGTGCCAGCAGCGTAGTGCAATCGCAGGGGCGGCAGTTCTTC | TRBV9 | once | - | TRBJ2-1
CASSGTSGVSSYNEQFF | TGTGCCAGCAGCGGGACTAGCGGGGTTAGCTCCTACAATGAGCAGTTCTTC | TRBV28 | - | TRBD2 | TRBJ2-1
CASSFGGGLSTQYF | TGTGCCAGCAGCTTTGGTGGGGGGCTTAGTACGCAGTATTTT | TRBV7-2 | - | - | TRBJ2-3
CASTKQGGLNTGELFF | TGTGCCAGCACCAAACAGGGGGGGTTAAACACCGGGGAGCTGTTTTTT | TRBV25-1 | - | - | TRBJ2-2
CASSLGRWGMRGTGELFF | TGTGCCAGCAGCTTGGGTAGATGGGGAATGAGGGGCACCGGGGAGCTGTTTTTT | TRBV5-5 | - | - | TRBJ2-2
CASSPGTVGSNQPQHF | TGTGCCAGCTCACCGGGGACAGTGGGGAGTAATCAGCCCCAGCATTTT | TRBV18 | - | TRBD1 | TRBJ1-5
CASSRSGSSYNSPLHF | TGTGCCAGCAGTAGGTCCGGTAGCTCCTATAATTCACCCCTCCACTTT | TRBV28 | - | - | TRBJ1-6
CASSLGVGTVSSRGQYF | TGCGCCAGCAGCTTGGGCGTCGGTACAGTATCATCCCGCGGGCAGTATTTT | TRBV5-1 | - | - | TRBJ2-3
CASSEVEGHPNYGYTF | TGCGCCAGCAGTGAAGTCGAGGGACACCCGAACTATGGCTACACCTTC | TRBV10-2 | - | - | TRBJ1-2